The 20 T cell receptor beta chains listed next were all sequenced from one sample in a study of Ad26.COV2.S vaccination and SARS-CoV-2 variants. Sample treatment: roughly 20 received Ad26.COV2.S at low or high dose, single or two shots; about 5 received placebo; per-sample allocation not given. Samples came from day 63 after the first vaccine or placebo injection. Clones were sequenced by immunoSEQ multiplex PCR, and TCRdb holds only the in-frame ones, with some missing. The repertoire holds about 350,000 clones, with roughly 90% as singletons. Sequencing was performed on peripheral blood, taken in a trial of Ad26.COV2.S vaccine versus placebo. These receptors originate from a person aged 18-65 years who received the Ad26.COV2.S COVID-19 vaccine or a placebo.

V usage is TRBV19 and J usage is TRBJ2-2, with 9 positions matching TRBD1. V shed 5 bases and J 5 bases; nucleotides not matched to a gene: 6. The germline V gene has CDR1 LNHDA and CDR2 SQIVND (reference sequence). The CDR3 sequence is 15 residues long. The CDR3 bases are TGTGCCAGTAGTGCCCCGGGACAGGGTACCGGGGAGCTGTTTTTT. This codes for CASSAPGQGTGELFF.

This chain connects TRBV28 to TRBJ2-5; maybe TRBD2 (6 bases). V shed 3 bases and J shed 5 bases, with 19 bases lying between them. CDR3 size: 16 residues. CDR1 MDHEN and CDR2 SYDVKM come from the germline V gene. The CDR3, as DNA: TGTGCCAGCAGTTTGGAGCTAGCGTACAGTGTCGAGACCCAGTACTTC. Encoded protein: CASSLELAYSVETQYF.

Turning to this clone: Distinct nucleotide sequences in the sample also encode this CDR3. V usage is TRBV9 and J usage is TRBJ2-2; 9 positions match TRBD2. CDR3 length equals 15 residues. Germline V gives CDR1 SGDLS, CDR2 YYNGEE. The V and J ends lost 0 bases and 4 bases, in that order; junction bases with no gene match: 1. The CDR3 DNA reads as TGTGCCAGCAGCGTAGTAGCGGGGGCCACCGGGGAGCTGTTTTTT. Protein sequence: CASSVVAGATGELFF.

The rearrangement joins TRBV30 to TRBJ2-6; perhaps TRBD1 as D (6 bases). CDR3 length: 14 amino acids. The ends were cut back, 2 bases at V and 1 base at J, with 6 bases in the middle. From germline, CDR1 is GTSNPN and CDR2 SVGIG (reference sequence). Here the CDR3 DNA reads TGTGCCTGGAGTACAGGGTCTGGGGCCAACGTCCTGACTTTC. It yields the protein CAWSTGSGANVLTF.

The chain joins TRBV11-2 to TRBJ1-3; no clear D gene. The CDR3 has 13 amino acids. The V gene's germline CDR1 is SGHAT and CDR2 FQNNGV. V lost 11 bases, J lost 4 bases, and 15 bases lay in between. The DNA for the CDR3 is TGTGCCTCAGCCCCCGGCCACGGAAACACCATATATTTT. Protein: CASAPGHGNTIYF.

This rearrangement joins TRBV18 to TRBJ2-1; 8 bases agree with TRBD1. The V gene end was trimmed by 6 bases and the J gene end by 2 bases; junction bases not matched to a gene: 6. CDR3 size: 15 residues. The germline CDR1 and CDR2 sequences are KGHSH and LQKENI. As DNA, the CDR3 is TGTGCCAGCTCCCTTCAGGGGGCCGCCTACAATGAGCAGTTCTTC. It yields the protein CASSLQGAAYNEQFF.

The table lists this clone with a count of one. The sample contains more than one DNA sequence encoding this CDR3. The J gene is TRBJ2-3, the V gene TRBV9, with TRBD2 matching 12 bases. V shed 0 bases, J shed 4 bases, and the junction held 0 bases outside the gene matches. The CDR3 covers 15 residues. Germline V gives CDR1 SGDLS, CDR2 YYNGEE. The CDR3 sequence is CASSVGLAGADTQYF. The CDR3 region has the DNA TGTGCCAGCAGCGTAGGACTAGCGGGGGCAGATACGCAGTATTTT.

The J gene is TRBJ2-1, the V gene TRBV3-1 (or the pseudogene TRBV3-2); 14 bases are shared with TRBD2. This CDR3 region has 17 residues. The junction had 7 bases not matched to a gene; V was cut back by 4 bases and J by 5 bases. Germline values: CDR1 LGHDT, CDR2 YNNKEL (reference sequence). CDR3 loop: CASSLGTSGRFDNEQFF. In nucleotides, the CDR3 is TGTGCCAGCAGCCTAGGGACTAGCGGGAGATTCGACAATGAGCAGTTCTTC.

The CDR3 coding sequence is TGTGCCAGCAGCTACCGATCGGCAGGGCTTGGCGAGCAGTACTTC. Its protein product is CASSYRSAGLGEQYF. The rearrangement links TRBV3-1 (or the pseudogene TRBV3-2) to TRBJ2-7; possibly TRBD1 for D (5 bases). Germline lookup yields CDR1 LGHDT and CDR2 YNNKEL (reference sequence). The CDR3 totals 15 residues. V was clipped by 5 bases and J by 6 bases, with 20 bases between them.

CDR3 nucleotide sequence: TGTGCCAGCAGCTTAAACCCGGGGGGGTACTATGGCTACACCTTC. This codes for CASSLNPGGYYGYTF. The gene calls are TRBV7-3 and TRBJ1-2; D may be TRBD1 (5 bases). There are 15 residues in the CDR3. Germline loops: CDR1 SGHTA, CDR2 FQGTGA. V was shortened by 1 base and J by 3 bases, with 12 bases between the two germline ends.

The DNA of the CDR3 is TGTGCCAGCAGCCCCGGGACAGGGGGCGAAAAACTGTTTTTT. It translates to CASSPGTGGEKLFF. V gene TRBV9 combines with J gene TRBJ1-4; 12 bases agree with TRBD1. The CDR3 loop spans 14 amino acids. V trimming: 4 bases; J trimming: 8 bases; junction bases outside the gene matches: 3. Germline values: CDR1 SGDLS, CDR2 YYNGEE.

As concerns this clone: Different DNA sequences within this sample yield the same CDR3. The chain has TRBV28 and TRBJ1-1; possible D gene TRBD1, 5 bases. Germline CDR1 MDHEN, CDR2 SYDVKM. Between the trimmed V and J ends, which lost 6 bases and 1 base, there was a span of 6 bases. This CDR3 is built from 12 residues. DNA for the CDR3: TGTGCCAGCAGGGGACCGAACACTGAAGCTTTCTTT. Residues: CASRGPNTEAFF.

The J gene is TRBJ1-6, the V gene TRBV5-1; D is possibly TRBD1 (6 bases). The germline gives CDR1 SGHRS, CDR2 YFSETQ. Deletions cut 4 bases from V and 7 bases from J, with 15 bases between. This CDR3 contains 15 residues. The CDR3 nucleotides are TGCGCCAGCAGCACGATGACACAGGGAAATTCACCCCTCCACTTT. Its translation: CASSTMTQGNSPLHF.

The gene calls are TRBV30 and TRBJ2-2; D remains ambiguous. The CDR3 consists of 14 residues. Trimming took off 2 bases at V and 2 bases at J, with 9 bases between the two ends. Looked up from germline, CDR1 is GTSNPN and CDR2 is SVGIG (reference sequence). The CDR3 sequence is CAWSLGSNTGELFF. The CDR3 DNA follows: TGTGCCTGGAGTTTGGGGTCAAACACCGGGGAGCTGTTTTTT. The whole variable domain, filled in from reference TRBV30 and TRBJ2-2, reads SQTIHQWPATLVQPVGSPLSLECTVEGTSNPNLYWYRQAAGRGLQLLFYSVGIGQISSEVPQNLSASRPQDRQFILSSKKLLLSDSGFYLCAWSLGSNTGELFFGEGSRLTVL.

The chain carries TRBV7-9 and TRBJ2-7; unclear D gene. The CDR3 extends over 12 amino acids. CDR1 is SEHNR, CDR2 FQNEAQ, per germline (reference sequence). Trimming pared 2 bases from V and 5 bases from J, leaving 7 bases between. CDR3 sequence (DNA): TGTGCCAGCAGCTTAATTCCAGACGAGCAGTACTTC. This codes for CASSLIPDEQYF. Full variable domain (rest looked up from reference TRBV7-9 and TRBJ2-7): DTGVSQNPRHKITKRGQNVTFRCDPISEHNRLYWYRQTLGQGPEFLTYFQNEAQLEKSRLLSDRFSAERPKGSFSTLEIQRTEQGDSAMYLCASSLIPDEQYFGPGTRLTVT.

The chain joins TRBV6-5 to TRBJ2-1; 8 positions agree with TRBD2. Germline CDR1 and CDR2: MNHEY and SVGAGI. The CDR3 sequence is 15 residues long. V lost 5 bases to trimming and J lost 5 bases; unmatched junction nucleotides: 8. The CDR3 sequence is CASSQSGRTDNEQFF. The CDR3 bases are TGTGCCAGCAGTCAGAGCGGGAGAACGGACAATGAGCAGTTCTTC.

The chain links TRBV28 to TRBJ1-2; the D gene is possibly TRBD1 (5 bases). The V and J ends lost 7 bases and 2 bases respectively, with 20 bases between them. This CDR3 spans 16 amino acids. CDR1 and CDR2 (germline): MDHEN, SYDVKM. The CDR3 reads CASTPVRAGRNYGYTF. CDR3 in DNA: TGTGCCAGCACCCCCGTCCGGGCAGGGCGAAACTATGGCTACACCTTC.

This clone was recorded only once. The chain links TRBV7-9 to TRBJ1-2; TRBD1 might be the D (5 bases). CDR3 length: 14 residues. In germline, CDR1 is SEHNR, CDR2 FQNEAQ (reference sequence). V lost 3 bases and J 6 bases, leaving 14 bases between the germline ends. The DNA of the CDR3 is TGTGCCAGCAGCTTGGGGCAGGTGGGGCATGGCTACACCTTC. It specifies CASSLGQVGHGYTF. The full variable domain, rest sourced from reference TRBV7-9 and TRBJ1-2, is DTGVSQNPRHKITKRGQNVTFRCDPISEHNRLYWYRQTLGQGPEFLTYFQNEAQLEKSRLLSDRFSAERPKGSFSTLEIQRTEQGDSAMYLCASSLGQVGHGYTFGSGTRLTVV.

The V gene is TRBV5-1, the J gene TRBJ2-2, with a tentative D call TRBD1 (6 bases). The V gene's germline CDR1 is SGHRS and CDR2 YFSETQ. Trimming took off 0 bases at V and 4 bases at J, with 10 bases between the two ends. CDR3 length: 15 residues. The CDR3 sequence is CASSLDTGSTGELFF. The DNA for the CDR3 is TGCGCCAGCAGCTTGGATACAGGGAGCACCGGGGAGCTGTTTTTT.

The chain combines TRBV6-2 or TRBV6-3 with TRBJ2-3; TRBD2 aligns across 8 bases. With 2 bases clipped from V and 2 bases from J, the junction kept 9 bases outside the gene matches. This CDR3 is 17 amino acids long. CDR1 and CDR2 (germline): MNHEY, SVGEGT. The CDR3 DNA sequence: TGTGCCAGCAGTTACAAAGCGGGGGAGTCCTACACAGATACGCAGTATTTT. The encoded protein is CASSYKAGESYTDTQYF.